This T cell receptor beta chain is from a study of T cells in Graves' hyperthyroidism and ophthalmopathy. Findings and caveats of the study: By a 13 V-J model, ophthalmopathy was set apart from stable hyperthyroidism. Blood also held most thyroid clonotypes expanded beyond 0.001.

Worth noting for this clonotype: Its antigen remains unidentified.

Amplification of TCR beta CDR3 regions was performed using RNA transcripts as template. An initial round of RT-PCR targeting the TCR CDR3 relied on the HTBI primer set. From the multiplex PCR reads, TCRdb called clonotypes with MiXCR, one entry per CDR3 protein. The sample gives fewer than 400,000 distinct CDR3 sequences, approximately 15% of which show up once; approximately 35% is in the top ten. Participants, patients aged 18 to 65, had newly diagnosed hyperthyroidism with a duration under 2 months. Reasons for excluding patients were uncontrolled infection, other autoimmune disease, pregnancy or lactation. CDR1 and CDR2 from the germline V gene are SGHVS and FQNEAQ. This CDR3 is 15 amino acids long. Trimming cost V 4 bases and J 0 bases; bases outside gene matches: 3.

The material sequenced was blood. This sequence was found in a man aged 30-40 years with Graves' hyperthyroidism. The V call is TRBV7-8, the J call TRBJ2-7, with 10 bases fitting TRBD1. This chain's CDR3 is CASSYRDRGSYEQYF. The CDR3, as DNA: TGTGCCAGCAGCTACCGGGACAGGGGCTCCTACGAGCAGTACTTC.